The clone carrying this T cell receptor (beta chain) was found a few times. Its antigen is as yet unknown. Purified naive CD4+ T cells were depleted of CD25+ Tregs. This CDR3 is built from 17 residues. V was clipped by 2 bases and J by 4 bases; unmatched bases: 8. Germline assignment: CDR1 DFQATT and CDR2 SNEGSKA (reference sequence). Study-level findings and limits: Tumor Tregs overlapped most with tumor, then blood, naive CD4+ cells. In terms of TCR gene usage, tumor memory CD4+ T cells clustered together with blood and lymph node memory CD4+ cells, as well as with lymph node naive CD4+ cells.

Full-length variable regions came from constant-region reverse primers plus semi-nested Nested Universal Primer A PCR. Via MiXCR, TCRdb re-called the 5' RACE reads, giving one row per CDR3 protein. This repertoire shows roughly 38,000 distinct CDR3 sequences, approximately 20% found once; its top ten account for roughly 2.8%. The chain couples TRBV20-1 to TRBJ2-1; 13 bases line up with TRBD2. This TCR was sampled from a female donor with breast cancer. The sample comprised naive CD4+ T cells sorted from a lymph node. Subset indicated: naive CD4+ T cells, CD4+CD45RA+CD25-. DNA for the CDR3: TGCAGTGCTAGATCTTGGGCGGGACTAGCGGGATACAATGAGCAGTTCTTC. As protein: CSARSWAGLAGYNEQFF.